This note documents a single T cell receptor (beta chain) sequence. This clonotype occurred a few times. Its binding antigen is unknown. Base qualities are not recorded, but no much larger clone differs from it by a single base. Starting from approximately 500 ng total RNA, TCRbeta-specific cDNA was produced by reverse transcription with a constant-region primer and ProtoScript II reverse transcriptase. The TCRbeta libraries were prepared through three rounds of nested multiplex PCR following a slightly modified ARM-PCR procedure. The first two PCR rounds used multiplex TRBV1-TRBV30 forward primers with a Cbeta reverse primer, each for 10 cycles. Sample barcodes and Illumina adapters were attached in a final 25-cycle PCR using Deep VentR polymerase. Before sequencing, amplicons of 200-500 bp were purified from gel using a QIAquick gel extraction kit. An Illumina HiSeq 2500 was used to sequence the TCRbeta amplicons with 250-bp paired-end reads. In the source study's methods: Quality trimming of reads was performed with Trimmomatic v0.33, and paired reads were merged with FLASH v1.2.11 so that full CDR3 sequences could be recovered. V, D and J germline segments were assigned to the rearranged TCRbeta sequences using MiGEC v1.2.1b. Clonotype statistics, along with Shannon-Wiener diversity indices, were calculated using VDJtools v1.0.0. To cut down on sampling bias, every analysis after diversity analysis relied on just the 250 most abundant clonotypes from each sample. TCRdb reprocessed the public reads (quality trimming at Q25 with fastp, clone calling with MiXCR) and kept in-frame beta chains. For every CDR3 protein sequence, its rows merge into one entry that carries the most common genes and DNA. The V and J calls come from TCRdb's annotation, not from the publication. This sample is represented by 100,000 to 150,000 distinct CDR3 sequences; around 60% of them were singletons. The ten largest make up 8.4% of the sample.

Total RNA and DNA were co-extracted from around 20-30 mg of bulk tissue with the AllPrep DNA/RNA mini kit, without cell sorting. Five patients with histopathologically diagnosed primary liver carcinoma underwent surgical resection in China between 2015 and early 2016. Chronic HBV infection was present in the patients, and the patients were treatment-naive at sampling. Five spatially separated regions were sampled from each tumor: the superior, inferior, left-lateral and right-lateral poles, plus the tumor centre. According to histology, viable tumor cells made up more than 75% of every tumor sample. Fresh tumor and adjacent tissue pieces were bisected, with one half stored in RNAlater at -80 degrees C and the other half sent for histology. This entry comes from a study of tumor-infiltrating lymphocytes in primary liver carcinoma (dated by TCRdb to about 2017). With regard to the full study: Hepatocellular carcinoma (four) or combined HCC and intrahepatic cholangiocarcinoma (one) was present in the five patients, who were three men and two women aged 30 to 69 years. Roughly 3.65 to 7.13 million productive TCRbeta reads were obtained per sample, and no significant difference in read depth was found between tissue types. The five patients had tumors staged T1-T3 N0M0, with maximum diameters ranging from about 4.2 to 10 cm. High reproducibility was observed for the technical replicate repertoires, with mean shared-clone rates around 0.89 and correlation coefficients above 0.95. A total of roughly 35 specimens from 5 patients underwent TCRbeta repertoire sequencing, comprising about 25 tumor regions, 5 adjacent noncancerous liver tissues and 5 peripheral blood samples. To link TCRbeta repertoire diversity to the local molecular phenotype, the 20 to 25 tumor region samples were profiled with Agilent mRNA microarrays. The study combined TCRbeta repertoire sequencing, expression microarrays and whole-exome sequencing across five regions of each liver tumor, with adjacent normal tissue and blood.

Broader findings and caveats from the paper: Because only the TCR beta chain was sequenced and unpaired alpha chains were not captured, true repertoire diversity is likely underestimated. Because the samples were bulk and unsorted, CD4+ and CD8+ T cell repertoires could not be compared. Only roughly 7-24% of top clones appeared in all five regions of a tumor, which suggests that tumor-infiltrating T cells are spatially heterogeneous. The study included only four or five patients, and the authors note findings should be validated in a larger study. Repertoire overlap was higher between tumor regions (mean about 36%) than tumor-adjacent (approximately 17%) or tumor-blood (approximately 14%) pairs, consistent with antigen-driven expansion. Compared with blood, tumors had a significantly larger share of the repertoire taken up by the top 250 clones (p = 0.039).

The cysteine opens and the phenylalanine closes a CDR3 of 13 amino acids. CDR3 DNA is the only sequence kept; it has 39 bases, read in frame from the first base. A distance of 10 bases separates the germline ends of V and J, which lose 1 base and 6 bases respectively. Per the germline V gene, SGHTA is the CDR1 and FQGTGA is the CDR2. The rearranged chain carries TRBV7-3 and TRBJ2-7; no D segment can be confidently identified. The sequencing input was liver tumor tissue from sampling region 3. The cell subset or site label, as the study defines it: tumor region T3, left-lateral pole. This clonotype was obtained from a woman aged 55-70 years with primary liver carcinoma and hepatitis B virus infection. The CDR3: CASSLMAESEQYF. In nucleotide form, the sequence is TGTGCCAGCAGCTTAATGGCAGAGAGCGAGCAGTACTTC.